The 9 T cell receptor beta chains below come from one sample, sequenced in a study of shared clonotypes between healthy human individuals. The table came from immunoSEQ multiplex PCR; TCRdb's copy has only in-frame clones and leaves some out. The data contain 1,400,000 or so clones, approximately 98.5% of them singletons. Sample: naive CD4+ T cells sorted from blood. Documented subset: CD45RA+ positively selected. These TCRs come from a man aged 25 to 45 in good health.

This chain joins TRBV15 and TRBJ1-5; 8 bases are shared with TRBD1. Germline V CDR1 and CDR2: LNHNV, YYDKDF (reference sequence). The CDR3 sequence is 15 residues long. Trimming at V came to 1 base and at J to 4 bases, leaving 3 bases not matched to a gene. The CDR3 DNA sequence: TGTGCCACCAGCAGAGCAACAGGGGGAAATCAGCCCCAGCATTTT. This encodes CATSRATGGNQPQHF.

CDR3 nucleotide sequence: TGTGCCAGCAGTGAAGCTTTGGGACAGGGGTCCGATGAGCAGTTCTTC. Its protein product is CASSEALGQGSDEQFF. The J gene is TRBJ2-1, the V gene TRBV6-1, with 10 bases matching TRBD1. J lost 8 bases, V lost 0 bases, and 7 bases had no gene match. The CDR3 sequence is 16 residues long. Germline V gives CDR1 MNHNS, CDR2 SASEGT.

This rearrangement joins TRBV28 to TRBJ1-1, with 11 bases identical to TRBD1. The CDR3 length is 15 residues. The germline V gene has CDR1 MDHEN and CDR2 SYDVKM. V shed 2 bases, J shed 4 bases, and the junction held 3 bases outside the gene matches. CDR3 amino acids: CASSLGDRGSTEAFF. The CDR3 nucleotides read TGTGCCAGCAGTTTAGGGGACAGGGGGAGCACTGAAGCTTTCTTT.

The CDR3 bases are TGTGCCAGCAGAGGGACAGGCTGGAACACCGGGGAGCTGTTTTTT. Translated, it gives CASRGTGWNTGELFF. The rearrangement joins TRBV5-5 to TRBJ2-2; the match to TRBD1 covers 8 bases. The CDR3 covers 15 residues. Germline loops: CDR1 SGHKS, CDR2 YYEKEE (reference sequence). V gave up 5 bases and J gave up 1 base; unmatched junction bases: 4.

V and J are TRBV5-1 and TRBJ1-2; 7 positions match TRBD1. Germline values: CDR1 SGHRS, CDR2 YFSETQ. Unmatched junction bases numbered 9, after V lost 0 bases and J lost 7 bases. The CDR3 is 15 residues long. Written as DNA, the CDR3 is TGCGCCAGCAGCTTGGCGGGACAGCTGGCGGGTGGCTACACCTTC. Encoded protein: CASSLAGQLAGGYTF. Complete variable domain (other parts from reference TRBV5-1 and TRBJ1-2): KAGVTQTPRYLIKTRGQQVTLSCSPISGHRSVSWYQQTPGQGLQFLFEYFSETQRNKGNFPGRFSGRQFSNSRSEMNVSTLELGDSALYLCASSLAGQLAGGYTFGSGTRLTVV.

The rearrangement uses TRBV5-1 and TRBJ2-3; D gene ambiguous. The germline V gene has CDR1 SGHRS and CDR2 YFSETQ. V shed 6 bases and J shed 2 bases, with 4 bases lying between them. The CDR3 sequence is 11 residues long. The CDR3 sequence: CASIITDTQYF. The CDR3 nucleotides are TGCGCCAGCATCATCACAGATACGCAGTATTTT.

CDR3: CASSYRGGNTEAFF. The CDR3 nucleotides are TGTGCCAGCAGCTACAGGGGCGGAAACACTGAAGCTTTCTTT. This chain joins TRBV6-5 and TRBJ1-1; 7 bases line up with TRBD1. The CDR3 extends over 14 amino acids. V was pared by 6 bases and J by 2 bases, with 6 bases of the junction left unmatched. Germline CDR1 and CDR2: MNHEY and SVGAGI.

This chain uses TRBV14 with TRBJ2-1, with D tentatively TRBD2 (5 bases). Per germline, CDR1 SGHDN and CDR2 FVKESK. Trimming left V 5 bases short and J 0 bases short, with 14 bases between. The CDR3 sequence is 16 residues long. This chain's CDR3 is CASSSRQRSSYNEQFF. As DNA, the CDR3 is TGTGCCAGCAGCTCGCGCCAGCGGAGCTCCTACAATGAGCAGTTCTTC.

The genes are TRBV4-1 and TRBJ2-7, with 12 positions matching TRBD2. CDR3 length equals 16 residues. Trimming took 3 bases from V and 1 from J; bases not matched to a gene: 4. Germline V lookup: CDR1 MGHRA, CDR2 YSYEKL. The CDR3 nucleotides read TGCGCCAGCAGCCAGAGCGGGACTAGCGGGTCCTACGAGCAGTACTTC. Residues: CASSQSGTSGSYEQYF.